The 7 T cell receptor beta chains reported below all come from one sample, sequenced in a study of T cell repertoires in cytomegalovirus infection. TCRdb ran MiXCR on the reads and lists one entry per CDR3 protein. The sample shows around 50,000 distinct CDR3 sequences, roughly 20% of them seen only once. These receptors have no known antigen. The sample consisted of CD8+ T cells from cultured PBMCs, taken from culture after CMV antigen stimulation. These receptors were obtained from a human donor in good health (CMV status not recorded). Some clones in this sample may be carry-over from other donors' samples.

This clonotype came up a few times. The chain has TRBV11-3 and TRBJ2-1, with 10 bases lining up with TRBD1. With 2 bases clipped from V and 9 bases from J, the junction kept 10 bases outside the gene matches. Germline lookup yields CDR1 SGHNT and CDR2 YENEEA. The CDR3 length is 16 residues. The CDR3 spells CASSLSGQGGLIEQFF. CDR3 sequence (DNA): TGTGCCAGCAGCTTATCAGGACAGGGGGGCTTGATTGAGCAGTTCTTC.

This clonotype showed up many times. V is TRBV6-5 and J is TRBJ2-7, with 10 bases identical to TRBD2. Germline V gene sequence: CDR1 MNHEY, CDR2 SVGAGI. With V trimmed by 4 bases and J by 1 base, 1 base remained unmatched. CDR3 size: 14 residues. CDR3 coding DNA: TGTGCCAGCAGTTTGACTAGCGGGTCCTACGAGCAGTACTTC. Amino acid sequence: CASSLTSGSYEQYF.

This clonotype was seen more than once but under ten times. This chain joins TRBV7-9 and TRBJ2-7; TRBD1 aligns across 11 bases. V lost 5 bases to trimming and J lost 5 bases; unmatched junction nucleotides: 11. The CDR3 loop spans 16 amino acids. Germline V gives CDR1 SEHNR, CDR2 FQNEAQ (reference sequence). Here the CDR3 reads CASSPGQGVARDEQYF. CDR3 sequence (DNA): TGTGCCAGCAGCCCGGGACAGGGGGTCGCGCGTGACGAGCAGTACTTC.

This clonotype was observed a few times. The chain is built from TRBV27 and TRBJ2-7; D is ambiguous. V lost 2 bases to trimming and J lost 2 bases, with 7 bases between them. The V gene's germline CDR1 is MNHEY and CDR2 SMNVEV (reference sequence). CDR3 size: 13 residues. The CDR3 protein is CASSLTRTYEQYF. In nucleotides, the CDR3 is TGTGCCAGCAGTTTAACCAGGACCTACGAGCAGTACTTC.

V usage is TRBV10-3 and J usage is TRBJ2-7; D unclear. The CDR3 contains 13 residues. Germline V gene sequence: CDR1 ENHRY, CDR2 SYGVKD. V lost 9 bases and J lost 3, with 15 bases in between. In nucleotides, the CDR3 is TGTGCCATTCTTCTCCGTTTGGGCTACGAGCAGTACTTC. This sequence encodes CAILLRLGYEQYF.

This rearrangement joins TRBV7-9 to TRBJ1-2; the D gene is possibly TRBD1 (5 bases). The CDR3 has 15 residues. V was shortened by 5 bases and J by 0 bases, with 13 bases between the two germline ends. The germline CDR1 and CDR2 sequences are SEHNR and FQNEAQ (reference sequence). CDR3 bases: TGTGCCAGCAGCCTCGGGACTCTAGCTAACTATGGCTACACCTTC. Encoded protein: CASSLGTLANYGYTF.

The chain is built from TRBV7-2 and TRBJ1-1; D unclear. The germline V gene encodes CDR1 SGHTA and CDR2 FQGNSA. This CDR3 has 13 amino acids. V was pared by 1 base and J by 4 bases, with 7 bases between. The CDR3 DNA follows: TGTGCCAGCAGCTTAGGGTTTCGCACTGAAGCTTTCTTT. Translating it yields CASSLGFRTEAFF.